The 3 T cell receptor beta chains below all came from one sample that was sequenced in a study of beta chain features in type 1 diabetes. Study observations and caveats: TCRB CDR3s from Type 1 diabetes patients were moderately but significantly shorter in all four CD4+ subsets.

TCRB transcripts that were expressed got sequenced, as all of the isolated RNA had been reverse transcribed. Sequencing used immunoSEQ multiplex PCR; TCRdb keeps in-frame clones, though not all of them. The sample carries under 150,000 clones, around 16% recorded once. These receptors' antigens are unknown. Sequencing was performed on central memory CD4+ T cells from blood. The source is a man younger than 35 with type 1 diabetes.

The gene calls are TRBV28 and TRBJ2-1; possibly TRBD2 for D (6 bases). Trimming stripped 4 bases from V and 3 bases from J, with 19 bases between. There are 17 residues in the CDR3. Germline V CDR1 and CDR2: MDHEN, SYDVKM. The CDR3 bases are TGTGCCAGCAGTTCCTTGACTACGGAGGGGCTCTACAATGAGCAGTTCTTC. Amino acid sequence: CASSSLTTEGLYNEQFF.

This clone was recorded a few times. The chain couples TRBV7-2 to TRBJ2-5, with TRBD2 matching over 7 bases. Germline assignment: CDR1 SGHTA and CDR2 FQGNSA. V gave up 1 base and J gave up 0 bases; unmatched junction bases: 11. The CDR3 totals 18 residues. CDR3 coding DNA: TGTGCCAGCAGCTTAGTGTCGCACGGAGGGACTAACCAAGAGACCCAGTACTTC. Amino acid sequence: CASSLVSHGGTNQETQYF.

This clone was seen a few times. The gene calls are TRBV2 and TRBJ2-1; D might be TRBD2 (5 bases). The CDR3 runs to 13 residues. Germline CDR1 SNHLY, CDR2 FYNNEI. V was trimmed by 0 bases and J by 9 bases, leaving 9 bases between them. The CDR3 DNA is TGTGCCAGCAGTGAAGCGCGGGCGACTGAGCAGTTCTTC. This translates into CASSEARATEQFF.